The 21 T cell receptor beta chains below come from one sample, sequenced in a study of shared clonotypes between healthy human individuals. Assay used: immunoSEQ multiplex PCR; TCRdb lists only in-frame clones, some missing. The sample holds about 2,500,000 clones, about 92% seen once. Sequencing was performed on naive CD4+ T cells sorted from blood. Subset denoted: CD45RA+ positively selected. These receptors came from a man between 18 and 29 years old in good health.

This clone was recorded only once. In DNA form, the CDR3 reads TGTGCCAGCAGTGGGCAGCGATTGGGCAATCAGCCCCAGCATTTT. It is translated as CASSGQRLGNQPQHF. The chain couples TRBV6-1 to TRBJ1-5; D unclear. Germline values: CDR1 MNHNS, CDR2 SASEGT. The CDR3 contains 15 residues. Trimming stripped 4 bases from V and 2 bases from J, with 12 bases between.

This chain links TRBV7-2 with TRBJ2-7; perhaps D is TRBD1 or TRBD2 (5 bases each). Looked up from germline, CDR1 is SGHTA and CDR2 is FQGNSA. Trimming stripped 6 bases from V and 3 bases from J, with 15 bases between. The CDR3 is made up of 14 amino acids. Here the CDR3 DNA reads TGTGCCAGCAGGTATGCCGGGACGGACTACGAGCAGTACTTC. The encoded protein is CASRYAGTDYEQYF.

As regards this clone: The same CDR3 can be traced to other DNA sequences in this sample. The chain employs TRBV5-6 and TRBJ2-7, with D perhaps matching TRBD1 or TRBD2 (5 bases each). V was pared by 4 bases and J by 4 bases, with 9 bases between. Germline V gives CDR1 SGHDT, CDR2 YYEEEE. There are 12 residues in the CDR3. The CDR3, as DNA: TGTGCCAGCAGCCGTGGGGGATACGAGCAGTACTTC. Translating it yields CASSRGGYEQYF.

The chain is built from TRBV6-5 and TRBJ2-5; D is uncertain. This CDR3 has 15 amino acids. Trimming removed 1 base at V and 5 bases at J, with 14 bases between. In germline, CDR1 is MNHEY, CDR2 SVGAGI. The CDR3 DNA reads TGTGCCAGCAGTTACTTGACAAGAGGTAGCGAGACCCAGTACTTC. Amino acid sequence: CASSYLTRGSETQYF.

Turning to this clone: This same CDR3 is encoded by further DNA sequences in the sample. The chain has TRBV18 and TRBJ2-6; D is ambiguous. With 4 bases removed from V and 0 bases from J, the gap between germline ends came to 1 base. This CDR3 is built from 13 residues. Germline-derived CDR1 and CDR2 are KGHSH and LQKENI. CDR3 sequence reads: CASSLSGANVLTF. CDR3 sequence (DNA): TGTGCCAGCTCACTCTCTGGGGCCAACGTCCTGACTTTC. The full variable domain, completed using reference TRBV18 and TRBJ2-6, is NAGVMQNPRHLVRRRGQEARLRCSPMKGHSHVYWYRQLPEEGLKFMVYLQKENIIDESGMPKERFSAEFPKEGPSILRIQQVVRGDSAAYFCASSLSGANVLTFGAGSRLTVL.

The chain carries TRBV27 and TRBJ2-4; D is unresolved. The germline V gene encodes CDR1 MNHEY and CDR2 SMNVEV (reference sequence). The V gene lost 10 bases and the J gene lost 3 bases, with 16 bases spanning the gap. CDR3 length: 14 amino acids. CDR3 residues: CATRPPRNKNIQYF. The CDR3 coding sequence is TGTGCCACCCGACCCCCCCGAAACAAAAACATTCAGTACTTC.

V gene TRBV5-1 combines with J gene TRBJ2-2, with 8 bases identical to TRBD2. Losses at the gene ends were 3 bases for V and 8 bases for J; bases not matched to a gene: 9. This CDR3 region has 15 residues. Germline CDR1 reads SGHRS; CDR2 reads YFSETQ. CDR3 DNA sequence: TGCGCCAGCAGCTACCCGGGACTAGTCCCGGGGGAGCTGTTTTTT. This codes for CASSYPGLVPGELFF.

J is TRBJ2-3 and V is TRBV7-2; 13 nucleotides align to TRBD2. Germline V lookup: CDR1 SGHTA, CDR2 FQGNSA. CDR3 length: 14 amino acids. Trimming at V came to 4 bases and at J to 10 bases, leaving 5 bases not matched to a gene. As DNA, the CDR3 is TGTGCCAGCAGCTCTGGACTAGCGGGAGCAGCGCAGTATTTT. It yields the protein CASSSGLAGAAQYF.

V gene TRBV18 combines with J gene TRBJ2-7, with 10 positions matching TRBD1. This CDR3 has 16 amino acids. CDR1 and CDR2 from the germline V gene are KGHSH and LQKENI. V shed 4 bases and J 6 bases; nucleotides not matched to a gene: 12. CDR3 in DNA: TGTGCCAGCTCACTCTTGGAGGCGGGACAGGGGCTCGAGCAGTACTTC. It translates to CASSLLEAGQGLEQYF.

This sequence joins TRBV9 and TRBJ2-7, with D possibly matching TRBD2 (6 bases). Trimming removed 2 bases at V and 5 bases at J, with 11 bases between. CDR1 is SGDLS, CDR2 YYNGEE, per germline. This CDR3 has 13 amino acids. The CDR3 region has the DNA TGTGCCAGCAGCGTCGGGGGTAAGGACGAGCAGTACTTC. This sequence encodes CASSVGGKDEQYF.

The chain is built from TRBV15 and TRBJ2-7, with a weak D call TRBD1 (6 bases). V shed 6 bases and J shed 5 bases, with 11 bases lying between them. The CDR3 sequence is 12 residues long. The germline V gene encodes CDR1 LNHNV and CDR2 YYDKDF (reference sequence). The CDR3 DNA reads TGTGCCACCAGTAACAGGGTCCACGAGCAGTACTTC. As protein: CATSNRVHEQYF.

This clone came up a few times. This chain links TRBV19 with TRBJ1-2, with no clear D. CDR1 and CDR2 (germline): LNHDA, SQIVND (reference sequence). Deletions cut 3 bases from V and 8 bases from J, with 4 bases between. The CDR3 spans 10 residues. The CDR3 nucleotides read TGTGCCAGTAGTATGAACGGCTACACCTTC. Translating gives CASSMNGYTF.

With respect to this clone: This sample also contains other DNA sequences that code for the same CDR3. The chain has TRBV6-1 and TRBJ2-2; no reliable D call. This CDR3 comprises 13 residues. Germline values: CDR1 MNHNS, CDR2 SASEGT. V was trimmed by 6 bases and J by 1 base, leaving 6 bases between them. This chain's CDR3 is CASSQGNTGELFF. CDR3 nucleotide sequence: TGTGCCAGCAGCCAAGGGAACACCGGGGAGCTGTTTTTT.

This rearrangement joins TRBV7-9 to TRBJ1-6; 9 nucleotides align to TRBD1. Germline assignment: CDR1 SEHNR and CDR2 FQNEAQ (reference sequence). The CDR3 sequence is 15 residues long. V trimming: 4 bases; J trimming: 7 bases; junction bases outside the gene matches: 5. DNA of the CDR3: TGTGCCAGCAGCTCCCGGACAGGGGACAATTCACCCCTCCACTTT. Translation gives CASSSRTGDNSPLHF.

The chain uses TRBV30 and TRBJ2-4; perhaps TRBD2 as D (6 bases). Germline CDR1 GTSNPN, CDR2 SVGIG (reference sequence). V was pared by 4 bases and J by 0 bases, with 10 bases between. The CDR3 totals 14 residues. The CDR3 is CAWIPGVAKNIQYF. DNA of the CDR3: TGTGCCTGGATCCCGGGGGTAGCCAAAAACATTCAGTACTTC.

Notes on this clone: This same CDR3 is encoded by further DNA sequences in the sample. This chain connects TRBV30 to TRBJ1-4; TRBD1 is a possible D gene (5 bases). Between the trimmed V and J ends, which lost 0 bases and 7 bases, there was a span of 12 bases. CDR3 length: 14 residues. Per the germline V gene, CDR1 is GTSNPN and CDR2 is SVGIG (reference sequence). CDR3 in DNA: TGTGCCTGGAGTGTAAGTCGGGGGAGTGAAAAACTGTTTTTT. Translating gives CAWSVSRGSEKLFF.

Comments on this clone: Other DNA sequences of this sample code for an identical CDR3. CDR3 sequence: CAISVGDLYEQYF. In DNA form, the CDR3 reads TGTGCCATCAGTGTAGGGGACCTCTACGAGCAGTACTTC. This chain uses TRBV10-3 with TRBJ2-7; D could derive from TRBD1 or TRBD2 (5 bases each). Germline values: CDR1 ENHRY, CDR2 SYGVKD. V lost 4 bases, J lost 3 bases, and 10 bases lay in between. CDR3 size: 13 residues.

With regard to this clone: Sequence at one end of the junction differs from germline and may be a read error. This chain links TRBV29-1 with TRBJ1-1; TRBD1 aligns across 8 bases. Germline V gene data show CDR1 as SQVTM and CDR2 as ANQGSEA. The CDR3 runs 14 residues. This CDR3 is CGVGGQVVNTEAFF. In DNA, the CDR3 is TGCGGCGTTGGGGGACAGGTTGTGAACACTGAAGCTTTCTTT.

This rearrangement joins TRBV19 to TRBJ1-2; TRBD1 matches 7 bases. The CDR3 runs to 14 residues. Germline values: CDR1 LNHDA, CDR2 SQIVND (reference sequence). Losses at the gene ends were 5 bases for V and 6 bases for J; bases not matched to a gene: 9. The CDR3 reads CASSVSSDRDGYTF. CDR3 DNA sequence: TGTGCCAGTAGTGTTTCCTCCGACAGGGATGGCTACACCTTC. The variable domain in full, with the rest retrieved from reference TRBV19 and TRBJ1-2, is DGGITQSPKYLFRKEGQNVTLSCEQNLNHDAMYWYRQDPGQGLRLIYYSQIVNDFQKGDIAEGYSVSREKKESFPLTVTSAQKNPTAFYLCASSVSSDRDGYTFGSGTRLTVV.

The gene calls are TRBV28 and TRBJ2-7; 12 positions match TRBD1. V lost 4 bases and J lost 7; bases outside the gene matches: 8. The CDR3 extends over 15 amino acids. CDR1 MDHEN and CDR2 SYDVKM come from the germline V gene. The CDR3 region has the DNA TGTGCCAGCAGTTCGGCCGGGACAGGGGGCGAGGAGCAGTACTTC. It specifies CASSSAGTGGEEQYF.

V usage is TRBV5-6 and J usage is TRBJ2-1; D possibly matches TRBD1 or TRBD2 (5 bases each). The germline V and J ends were trimmed by 0 bases and 7 bases, with 14 bases remaining between them. This CDR3 has 15 residues. Germline assignment: CDR1 SGHDT and CDR2 YYEEEE. CDR3 DNA: TGTGCCAGCAGCTTGGAGGGGACCCCGGGAAATGAGCAGTTCTTC. Translating it yields CASSLEGTPGNEQFF.